The 22 T cell receptor beta chains presented below share a single source sample, sequenced in a study of CD8 T cells in Susac syndrome. Random hexamers were used to reverse transcribe roughly 0.45 to 1 ug of RNA. TCRdb used MiXCR to reprocess the immunoSEQ multiplex PCR reads, holding one entry per CDR3 protein. The repertoire holds some 100,000 distinct CDR3 sequences, around 94% seen once, with roughly 0.088% in the top ten. What was sequenced was CD4+ T cells from PBMCs. These receptors were collected from a human donor with multiple sclerosis.

The chain couples TRBV7-9 to TRBJ2-7; D uncertain. The germline gives CDR1 SEHNR, CDR2 FQNEAQ (reference sequence). The CDR3 contains 13 residues. Trimming removed 5 bases at V and 3 bases at J, with 11 bases between. As DNA, the CDR3 is TGTGCCAGCAGCGCGCGGACGGACTACGAGCAGTACTTC. Translating gives CASSARTDYEQYF.

The V gene is TRBV11-2, the J gene TRBJ2-7; D is unclear. The CDR3 is 12 residues long. V was cut by 11 bases and J by 0 bases, with 11 bases left in between. Germline V gene data show CDR1 as SGHAT and CDR2 as FQNNGV. The CDR3 coding sequence is TGTGCCGGACGCGGAAGCTCCTACGAGCAGTACTTC. It specifies CAGRGSSYEQYF.

This chain joins TRBV20-1 and TRBJ2-1; the D gene could be TRBD1 or TRBD2 (5 bases each). The germline V gene encodes CDR1 DFQATT and CDR2 SNEGSKA (reference sequence). V was cut by 1 base and J by 15 bases, with 13 bases left in between. The CDR3 contains 11 residues. CDR3 DNA: TGCAGTGCTAGAGCCGGGACCTGGGGGTTCTTC. Protein product: CSARAGTWGFF.

The genes are TRBV3-1 and TRBJ1-4, with D possibly being TRBD1 (6 bases). Germline V gene sequence: CDR1 LGHDT, CDR2 YNNKEL (reference sequence). The V and J ends lost 4 bases and 14 bases respectively, with 20 bases between them. The CDR3 loop spans 14 amino acids. The CDR3 is CASSLGDPGHPLFF. The CDR3 DNA reads as TGTGCCAGCAGCCTGGGCGACCCGGGACATCCTCTGTTTTTT.

The rearrangement links TRBV7-3 to TRBJ1-1, with D hard to call. The germline V gene has CDR1 SGHTA and CDR2 FQGTGA. The CDR3 runs to 15 residues. Trimming took off 5 bases at V and 0 bases at J, with 13 bases between the two ends. CDR3 sequence: CASSPGEGMNTEAFF. CDR3 coding DNA: TGTGCCAGCAGCCCCGGGGAGGGAATGAACACTGAAGCTTTCTTT.

J is TRBJ2-2 and V is TRBV5-8, with unresolved D. V lost 2 bases, J lost 4 bases, and 18 bases lay in between. Germline V gene data show CDR1 as SGHTS and CDR2 as YDEGEE. This CDR3 region has 17 residues. CDR3 bases: TGTGCCAGCAGCTTCGGTAGTGGCTCACTCCCCACCGGGGAGCTGTTTTTT. Its translation: CASSFGSGSLPTGELFF.

The chain carries TRBV29-1 and TRBJ2-6; D may match TRBD1 or TRBD2 (5 bases each). The V gene lost 3 bases and the J gene lost 2 bases, with 17 bases spanning the gap. From germline, CDR1 is SQVTM and CDR2 ANQGSEA. The CDR3 runs 17 residues. In DNA, the CDR3 is TGCAGCGTTGAGACCACCTCTGGGACCCCTGGGGCCAACGTCCTGACTTTC. Protein: CSVETTSGTPGANVLTF.

The rearrangement uses TRBV9 and TRBJ1-4, with a weak D call TRBD1 (6 bases). The CDR3 is 17 residues long. The germline V gene has CDR1 SGDLS and CDR2 YYNGEE. Trimming took off 0 bases at V and 8 bases at J, with 20 bases between the two ends. The CDR3 DNA follows: TGTGCCAGCAGCGTAGCTTGGGGGGGCGCGGTGGGCGAAAAACTGTTTTTT. This translates into CASSVAWGGAVGEKLFF.

The chain has TRBV3-1 and TRBJ2-7; no clear D. CDR3 length: 12 residues. CDR1 and CDR2 from the germline V gene are LGHDT and YNNKEL (reference sequence). The ends were cut back, 4 bases at V and 5 bases at J, with 9 bases in the middle. The CDR3 region is CASSRVENEQYF. The CDR3 DNA follows: TGTGCCAGCAGCCGGGTCGAAAACGAGCAGTACTTC.

V gene TRBV14 combines with J gene TRBJ2-2; weak D call: TRBD1 (5 bases). The CDR3 runs to 15 residues. Per germline, CDR1 SGHDN and CDR2 FVKESK. Trimming removed 2 bases from V and 3 bases from J, with 10 bases in between. CDR3 sequence: CASSQQGSYTGELFF. The CDR3 DNA reads as TGTGCCAGCAGCCAACAGGGCAGCTACACCGGGGAGCTGTTTTTT.

J is TRBJ1-2 and V is TRBV29-1; 10 bases agree with TRBD1. CDR1 and CDR2 from the germline V gene are SQVTM and ANQGSEA. Trimming took 4 bases from V and 8 from J; bases not matched to a gene: 7. This CDR3 is built from 13 residues. CDR3 protein: CSVGGTGVWGYTF. In nucleotides, the CDR3 is TGCAGCGTTGGGGGGACAGGGGTATGGGGCTACACCTTC.

This chain connects TRBV5-1 to TRBJ2-7; 7 nucleotides agree with TRBD2. J lost 3 bases, V lost 5 bases, and 11 bases had no gene match. CDR1 is SGHRS and CDR2 is YFSETQ in the germline V gene. The CDR3 has 15 amino acids. This chain's CDR3 is CASRVYNGGNYEQYF. DNA for the CDR3: TGCGCCAGCAGAGTCTACAACGGGGGGAACTACGAGCAGTACTTC.

The V gene is TRBV6-1, the J gene TRBJ1-2; D unclear. V gave up 7 bases and J gave up 0 bases, with 18 bases separating them. The CDR3 covers 16 residues. Germline loops: CDR1 MNHNS, CDR2 SASEGT. The CDR3 bases are TGTGCCAGCACCTCAACCATCGGGCGAGCTAACTATGGCTACACCTTC. Translating gives CASTSTIGRANYGYTF.

This chain connects TRBV5-6 to TRBJ2-5, with D possibly being TRBD1 or TRBD2 (5 bases each). There are 12 residues in the CDR3. The ends were cut back, 4 bases at V and 5 bases at J, with 9 bases in the middle. Germline V lookup: CDR1 SGHDT, CDR2 YYEEEE. DNA of the CDR3: TGTGCCAGCAGCCAGGGACGGGAGACCCAGTACTTC. Protein sequence: CASSQGRETQYF.

The J gene is TRBJ2-7, the V gene TRBV9; D tentatively fits TRBD1 or TRBD2 (6 bases each). Germline loops: CDR1 SGDLS, CDR2 YYNGEE. V was trimmed by 3 bases and J by 4 bases, leaving 14 bases between them. The CDR3 covers 14 residues. CDR3 sequence: CASSAGAGVYEQYF. The CDR3 DNA sequence: TGTGCCAGCAGCGCGGGAGCAGGGGTATACGAGCAGTACTTC.

The CDR3 sequence is CASGPDLQGSPLHF. For the CDR3, the DNA is TGTGCTAGTGGTCCTGACCTCCAGGGTTCACCCCTCCACTTT. V usage is TRBV12-5 and J usage is TRBJ1-6, with D possibly matching TRBD1 (5 bases). V was cut by 5 bases and J by 9 bases, with 14 bases left in between. Germline CDR1 LGHNT, CDR2 FRNRAP. CDR3 length: 14 amino acids.

As concerns this clonotype: At one end, the junction sequence differs from germline, possibly due to a read error. This sequence joins TRBV27 and TRBJ1-2; D may be TRBD1 (6 bases). From germline, CDR1 is MNHEY and CDR2 SMNVEV (reference sequence). The CDR3 is made up of 15 amino acids. CDR3 loop: CASSVSTGSNYGYTF. In DNA, the CDR3 is TGTGCCAGCAGTGTATCAACAGGGTCTAACTATGGCTACACCTTC.

The chain joins TRBV29-1 to TRBJ2-1; the D gene could be TRBD1 or TRBD2 (5 bases each). Germline V lookup: CDR1 SQVTM, CDR2 ANQGSEA. CDR3 length equals 15 residues. V was trimmed by 3 bases and J by 7 bases, leaving 19 bases between them. Here the CDR3 reads CSVERGFSGANEQFF. As DNA, the CDR3 is TGCAGCGTTGAGAGGGGATTTTCTGGAGCGAATGAGCAGTTCTTC.

In DNA form, the CDR3 reads TGTGCCAGCAGTTACCTCGGTGGTGGGCAGTTCTTC. This gives the protein CASSYLGGGQFF. This chain connects TRBV6-5 to TRBJ2-1; D unresolved. The germline V gene has CDR1 MNHEY and CDR2 SVGAGI. CDR3 size: 12 residues. V dropped 2 bases and J dropped 12 bases, with 11 bases sitting between them.

The CDR3 region is CASSQAWTGGSLFSYNEQFF. CDR3 sequence (DNA): TGCGCCAGCAGCCAAGCTTGGACAGGGGGCTCCCTCTTCTCCTACAATGAGCAGTTCTTC. The chain recombines TRBV4-1 with TRBJ2-1; TRBD1 matches 11 bases. There are 20 residues in the CDR3. Germline CDR1 and CDR2: MGHRA and YSYEKL. J gave up 0 bases and V 1 base, and 11 bases lay outside the gene matches.

The V call is TRBV28, the J call TRBJ2-2; no clear D gene. The germline gives CDR1 MDHEN, CDR2 SYDVKM. Trimming cost V 5 bases and J 5 bases, with 6 bases left between them. This CDR3 region has 12 residues. CDR3 bases: TGTGCCAGCAGTATAGGGACCGGGGAGCTGTTTTTT. Amino acid sequence: CASSIGTGELFF.

The chain links TRBV3-1 to TRBJ2-7, with TRBD1 matching 10 bases. V lost 0 bases, J lost 0 bases, and 8 bases stayed unmatched. The CDR3 sequence is 18 residues long. The germline gives CDR1 LGHDT, CDR2 YNNKEL (reference sequence). The CDR3 DNA reads TGTGCCAGCAGCCAAGACCGGACAGGGGGTCTTAGCTCCTACGAGCAGTACTTC. Amino acids: CASSQDRTGGLSSYEQYF.